This T cell receptor (beta chain) stems from a study of blood T cells in healthy people across ages. Whole-study context: Per two T cells, template switching captured roughly one barcoded beta molecule. Study-level results: Not knowing donor CMV status may have confounded expanded clonotype changes.

V was clipped by 7 bases and J by 3 bases; unmatched bases: 3. Looked up from germline, CDR1 is MGHDK and CDR2 is SYGVNS. The CDR3 consists of 13 residues. Next came a second PCR, run for about 7 to 12 cycles, which used a sample-barcoded 5' primer along with a J-beta primer mix. TCRdb re-derived calls from the 5' RACE reads in MiXCR, one entry per CDR3 protein. The data show approximately 1,000,000 distinct CDR3 sequences, with more than 30% seen just once and approximately 14% held by the top ten. The extraction recovered at least 5.5 micrograms of total RNA per sample. For this clonotype: Antigen specificity is unknown.

Sequencing was performed on blood. The chain couples TRBV25-1 to TRBJ2-3; 8 bases are shared with TRBD1. This sequence originates from a man aged 18 to 29 in good health. The chain's CDR3 is CASIGQGTDTQYF. DNA of the CDR3: TGTGCCAGCATCGGACAGGGAACAGATACGCAGTATTTT.